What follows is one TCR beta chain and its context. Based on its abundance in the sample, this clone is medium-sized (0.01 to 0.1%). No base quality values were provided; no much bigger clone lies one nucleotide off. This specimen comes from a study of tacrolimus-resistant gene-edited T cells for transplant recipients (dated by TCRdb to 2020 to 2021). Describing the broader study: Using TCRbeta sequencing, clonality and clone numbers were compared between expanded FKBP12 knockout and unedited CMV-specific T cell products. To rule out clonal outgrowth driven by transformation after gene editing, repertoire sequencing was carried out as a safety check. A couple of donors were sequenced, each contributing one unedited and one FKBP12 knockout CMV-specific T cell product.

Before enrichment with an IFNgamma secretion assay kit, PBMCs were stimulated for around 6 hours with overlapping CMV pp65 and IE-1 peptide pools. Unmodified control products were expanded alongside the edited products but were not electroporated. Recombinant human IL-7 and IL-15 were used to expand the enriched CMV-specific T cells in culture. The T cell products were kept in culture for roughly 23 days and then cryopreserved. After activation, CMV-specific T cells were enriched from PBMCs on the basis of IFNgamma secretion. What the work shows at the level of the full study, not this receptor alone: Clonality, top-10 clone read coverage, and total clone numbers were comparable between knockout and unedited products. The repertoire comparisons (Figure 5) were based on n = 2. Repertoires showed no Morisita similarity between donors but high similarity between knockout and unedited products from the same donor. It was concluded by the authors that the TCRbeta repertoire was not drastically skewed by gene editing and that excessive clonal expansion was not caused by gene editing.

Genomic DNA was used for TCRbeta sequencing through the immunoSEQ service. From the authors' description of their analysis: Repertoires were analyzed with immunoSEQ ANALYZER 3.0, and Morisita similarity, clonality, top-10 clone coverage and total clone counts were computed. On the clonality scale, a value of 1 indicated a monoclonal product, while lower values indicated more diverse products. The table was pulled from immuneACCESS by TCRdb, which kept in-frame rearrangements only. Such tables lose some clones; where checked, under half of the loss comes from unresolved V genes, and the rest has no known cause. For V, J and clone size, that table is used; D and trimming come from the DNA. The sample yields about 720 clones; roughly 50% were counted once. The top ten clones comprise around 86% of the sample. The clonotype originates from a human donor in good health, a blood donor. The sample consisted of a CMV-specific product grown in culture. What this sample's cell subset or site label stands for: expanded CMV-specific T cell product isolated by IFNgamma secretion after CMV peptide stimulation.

The DNA sequence is TGTGCCAGCAGCTTAGATCCAGCCAGGCGGGGGACCGGGGAGCTGTTTTTT. Protein translation: CASSLDPARRGTGELFF. The sequence joins TRBV7-2 to TRBJ2-2; TRBD2 matches 7 bases in the middle. For this chain, trimming is 1 base at the V end and 5 bases at the J end, and the number of junction bases without a gene match is 10. The CDR3 contains 17 residues, cysteine and phenylalanine counted. Of all the DNA, just the CDR3 is kept, 51 bases in frame from base 1. For CDR1 and CDR2, the germline V gene lists SGHTA and FQGNSA.